These T cell receptor beta chains were read from a single sample in a study of T cell responses to AZD1222 COVID-19 vaccine. Assay: immunoSEQ multiplex PCR; the TCRdb copy retains only in-frame clones and omits some. The sample lists some 110,000 clones, roughly 90% occurring once. Sequencing used peripheral blood, obtained on day 0 of AZD1222 vaccination. These receptor sequences come from an adult in good health. Both conserved end residues are part of each CDR3. D genes are given only for firm matches. Size tells how often a clone was seen (once, few, many) or the class of an expanded clone, and some rows leave it out.

V gene,clone size,D gene,J gene,CDR3 DNA,CDR3 protein
TRBV6-1,NA,NA,TRBJ2-2,TGTGCCAGCAGTGAAGGTCGCGGGGAGCTGTTTTTT,CASSEGRGELFF
TRBV6-5,NA,NA,TRBJ1-5,TGTGCCAGCAGGCAGGGGAATCAGCCCCAGCATTTT,CASRQGNQPQHF
TRBV2,NA,NA,TRBJ1-1,TGTGCCAGCAGCCCAAATCCCGGCACTGAAGCTTTCTTT,CASSPNPGTEAFF
TRBV24-1,once,TRBD2,TRBJ2-1,TGTGCCACCAGTGACCAGACTAGCGGGAGGGGAATTGAGCAGTTCTTC,CATSDQTSGRGIEQFF
TRBV5-1,NA,NA,TRBJ2-3,TGCGCCAGCAGCTTCGGGGTGGGCAGCTATCGCCAAGATACGCAGTATTTT,CASSFGVGSYRQDTQYF
TRBV5-1,NA,NA,TRBJ2-2,TGCGCCAGCAGCCTCCAGGCGGGCCGAGACACCGGGGAGCTGTTTTTT,CASSLQAGRDTGELFF
TRBV6-5,NA,NA,TRBJ1-1,TGTGCCAGCAGTTACTCGAACCCGAAAATGAACACTGAAGCTTTCTTT,CASSYSNPKMNTEAFF
TRBV6-1,NA,TRBD2,TRBJ2-7,TGTGCCAGCAGTGAAGTTTACGGGGAGGGGTACGAGCAGTACTTC,CASSEVYGEGYEQYF
TRBV28,NA,NA,TRBJ1-4,TGTGCCAGCACCCCTGGGGGAGTCGAAAAACTGTTTTTT,CASTPGGVEKLFF
TRBV19,NA,NA,TRBJ1-1,TGTGCCAGTAGTATCGAGGGACCCCTCCCGCGTGCTGAAGCTTTCTTT,CASSIEGPLPRAEAFF
TRBV5-5,NA,NA,TRBJ1-2,TGTGCCAGCAGCTTGGGCCAAGGGCACTATGGCTACACCTTC,CASSLGQGHYGYTF
TRBV5-1,NA,TRBD2,TRBJ2-3,TGCGCCAGCAGCTTGTACGGCGGGGCTCTAGCGGCACAAGATACGCAGTATTTT,CASSLYGGALAAQDTQYF
TRBV6-5,NA,TRBD1,TRBJ1-4,TGTGCCAGCAGTTACCTACAGGGGGTGGGGGGAAAACTGTTTTTT,CASSYLQGVGGKLFF
TRBV19,NA,TRBD1,TRBJ1-5,TGTGCCAGTAGTACAACTTGGGACAGTCGTAATCAGCCCCAGCATTTT,CASSTTWDSRNQPQHF
TRBV5-1,NA,TRBD1,TRBJ1-4,TGCGCCAGCAGACTCCGGTGGACAGGTGAAGAAAAACTGTTTTTT,CASRLRWTGEEKLFF
TRBV6-5,NA,NA,TRBJ2-1,TGTGCCAGCACGGGGCTCGACAATGAGCAGTTCTTC,CASTGLDNEQFF
TRBV6-2/TRBV6-3,NA,NA,TRBJ1-1,TGTGCCAGCAGTTACCAACCGGGACAAGCTGAAGCTTTCTTT,CASSYQPGQAEAFF
TRBV25-1,NA,NA,TRBJ1-6,TGTGCCAGCAGTGAGAAGGGGAGAATTTCACCCCTCCACTTT,CASSEKGRISPLHF
TRBV11-3,NA,NA,TRBJ2-7,TGTGCCAGCAGCCTAGGGGAGCAGTACTTC,CASSLGEQYF
TRBV27,NA,TRBD2,TRBJ2-3,TGTGCCAGCAGTTTATTCTCCCGACTAGCGGGAGAAACAGATACGCAGTATTTT,CASSLFSRLAGETDTQYF
TRBV24-1,NA,NA,TRBJ1-1,TGTGCCACCAGTGATTTTGGCACTGAAGCTTTCTTT,CATSDFGTEAFF
TRBV9,NA,NA,TRBJ1-4,TGTGCCAGCAGCGTAGAGGCACAGGGTGAAAAACTGTTTTTT,CASSVEAQGEKLFF
TRBV15,NA,TRBD2,TRBJ2-7,TGTGCCACCAGCAGAGAAACGAGACTAGCGGGGGGCTACGAGCAGTACTTC,CATSRETRLAGGYEQYF
TRBV3-1/TRBV3-2,NA,NA,TRBJ1-6,TGTGCCAGCAGCCAGGGGGTCCTCCCCTATAATTCACCCCTCCACTTT,CASSQGVLPYNSPLHF
TRBV9,NA,NA,TRBJ1-2,TGTGCCAGCAGCGTATTCGGAAGGGATGGCTACACCTTC,CASSVFGRDGYTF
TRBV3-1/TRBV3-2,NA,NA,TRBJ1-1,TGTGCCAGCAGCCATGATCCAGTGGCTGAAGCTTTCTTT,CASSHDPVAEAFF
TRBV6-5,NA,TRBD1,TRBJ1-1,TGTGCCAGCAGACAGGGGGACACTGAAGCTTTCTTT,CASRQGDTEAFF
TRBV19,NA,TRBD2,TRBJ2-3,TGTGCCAGTAGACCTCCGACTAGCGGGGGGGCGAATACGCAGTATTTT,CASRPPTSGGANTQYF
TRBV19,NA,NA,TRBJ1-2,TGTGCCAGTAGGCAGGGATCGGATGGCTACACCTTC,CASRQGSDGYTF
TRBV19,NA,TRBD1,TRBJ1-5,TGTGCCAGTGGGACAGGGGGCGGCAATCAGCCCCAGCATTTT,CASGTGGGNQPQHF
TRBV5-1,NA,TRBD1,TRBJ1-1,TGCGCCAGCAGCTTGCACAGGGGGCGCACGGACACTGAAGCTTTCTTT,CASSLHRGRTDTEAFF
TRBV4-1,NA,NA,TRBJ2-7,TGCGCCAGCAGCCAAGTGCGGACCCTCTACGAGCAGTACTTC,CASSQVRTLYEQYF
TRBV6-5,NA,TRBD1,TRBJ2-7,TGTGCCAGCATCCGACAGGGGGCTTTGTACTTC,CASIRQGALYF
TRBV5-1,NA,NA,TRBJ2-5,TGCGCCAGCAGCTTTCAACGCGGAAGGAAGGAGACCCAGTACTTC,CASSFQRGRKETQYF
TRBV27,NA,TRBD1,TRBJ1-4,TGTGCCAGCAGTACAAACAGGGGCTCAGTTGAAAAACTGTTTTTT,CASSTNRGSVEKLFF
TRBV18,NA,NA,TRBJ1-1,TGTGCCAGCTCACCCGGACTGGGGAACACTGAAGCTTTCTTT,CASSPGLGNTEAFF
TRBV28,NA,NA,TRBJ1-2,TGTGCCAGCAGTTGGGACCGCAACTATGGCTACACCTTC,CASSWDRNYGYTF
TRBV7-9,NA,NA,TRBJ2-7,TGTGCCAGCAGCCCGTTGCGTTCCCACGAGCAGTACTTC,CASSPLRSHEQYF
TRBV5-6,NA,TRBD1,TRBJ1-2,TGTGCCAGCAGCTCGGGGACAGCTAACTATGGCTACACCTTC,CASSSGTANYGYTF
TRBV28,NA,NA,TRBJ1-2,TGTGCCAGCAGTTTTGCGGAATATGGCTACACCTTC,CASSFAEYGYTF
TRBV3-1/TRBV3-2,few,NA,TRBJ1-5,TGTGCCAGCAGCCAAGCCGGCCTAGCCAATCAGCCCCAGCATTTT,CASSQAGLANQPQHF
TRBV9,NA,TRBD1,TRBJ2-7,TGTGCCAGCAGTCAACAGGGGGCGGGACAGCAGTACTTC,CASSQQGAGQQYF
TRBV9,NA,NA,TRBJ2-3,TGTGCCAGCAGCCTCTACCGAGGGAAGCTGGATACGCAGTATTTT,CASSLYRGKLDTQYF
TRBV15,NA,NA,TRBJ1-1,TGTGCCACCAGCAGAGACCTCCCAAAGGCTGAAGCTTTCTTT,CATSRDLPKAEAFF
TRBV29-1,NA,NA,TRBJ2-7,TGCAGCGGGACGAAAGGGGGGACAGTCTACGAGCAGTACTTC,CSGTKGGTVYEQYF
TRBV6-4,NA,TRBD1,TRBJ1-1,TGTGCCAGCAGGGTGGGACAGGGAGGTACTGAAGCTTTCTTT,CASRVGQGGTEAFF
TRBV6-5,NA,TRBD1,TRBJ1-1,TGTGCCAGCAGTTCTGACAGGGGGTGGTCTGAAGCTTTCTTT,CASSSDRGWSEAFF
TRBV11-3,NA,NA,TRBJ2-3,TGTGCCAGCAGCTTAGCCGGGGGATCCACAGATACGCAGTATTTT,CASSLAGGSTDTQYF
TRBV6-5,NA,NA,TRBJ1-3,TGTGCCAGCAGCCGCACCAACCATGACACCATATATTTT,CASSRTNHDTIYF
TRBV23-1,once,NA,TRBJ1-5,TGCGCCAGCACCAACTCCGGGATCTGGGGGAATCAGCCCCAGCATTTT,CASTNSGIWGNQPQHF
TRBV27,NA,TRBD1,TRBJ1-5,TGTGCCAGCAGAACGAAGGGGGCGGATCAGCCCCAGCATTTT,CASRTKGADQPQHF
TRBV28,NA,NA,TRBJ2-7,TGTGCCAGCAGCCCACCCTACTACGAGCAGTACTTC,CASSPPYYEQYF
TRBV6-2/TRBV6-3,once,NA,TRBJ1-5,TGTGCCAGCAGTCTCGACAGGCCCAATCAGCCCCAGCATTTT,CASSLDRPNQPQHF